This T cell receptor (beta chain) was recovered during a study of cytomegalovirus exposure and HLA in healthy donors. Whole-study findings and limits: A few CMV-associated chains were confirmed in vitro to be specific for CMV antigens.

V shed 4 bases and J shed 2 bases, with 13 bases lying between them. The CDR3 is made up of 14 amino acids. Per germline, CDR1 SQVTM and CDR2 ANQGSEA. As for this clone: No antigen is known for it.

The PCR was carried out with 60 Vbeta primers and 13 Jbeta primers. Sequenced by immunoSEQ multiplex PCR; TCRdb stores in-frame clones only, minus some. Here the sample table reports 65,000 to 90,000 clones. This receptor was obtained from a female donor in good health and CMV-seropositive. Sequencing used PBMCs. V usage is TRBV29-1 and J usage is TRBJ2-3, with D uncertain. This chain's CDR3 is CSVVSATHTDTQYF. The CDR3 nucleotides read TGCAGCGTTGTTTCAGCGACCCACACAGATACGCAGTATTTT.